This TCR beta chain derives from a study of blood T cell repertoires in COVID-19. Study information: T cells, B-cell-depleted T cells, or PBMCs supplied cDNA or gDNA.

Under the authors' procedure: Amplified reference gene primers provided the basis for estimating nucleated cell counts. TCRdb keeps only in-frame clones here, not all; method: immunoSEQ multiplex PCR. That table supplies the V and J calls and clone size; D and trimming were determined from the DNA. The sample has approximately 210,000 clones, approximately 81% seen once. Trimming at V came to 5 bases and at J to 2 bases, leaving 8 bases not matched to a gene. The CDR3 length is 18 residues. Germline lookup yields CDR1 SGHVS and CDR2 FQNEAQ. The receptor's source is a man between 25 and 39 years old with active or convalescent COVID-19. The gene calls are TRBV7-8 and TRBJ2-3; TRBD2 matches 15 bases. The sequenced material came from peripheral blood. CDR3 region: CASSPGLAGGPTTDTQYF. The CDR3 DNA reads as TGTGCCAGCAGCCCCGGACTAGCGGGAGGGCCGACCACAGATACGCAGTATTTT.